This passage covers 10 T cell receptor beta chains from one sample sequenced in a study of blood T cells in healthy people across ages. Combining a sample-barcoded 5' primer with a J-beta primer mix, a second PCR ran for 7 to 11 cycles. One entry per CDR3 protein, called by TCRdb with MiXCR from the 5' RACE reads. The data hold approximately 780,000 distinct CDR3 sequences, with 25% to 30% observed a single time. The sample also formed part of further work on T cells of mothers and their children.

What was sequenced was blood. The receptors stem from a boy aged 10-17 years in good health.

The CDR3 nucleotides are TGTGCCAGCAGTCACAGGTCTGGTGGCTACACCTTC. It yields the protein CASSHRSGGYTF. The chain is built from TRBV3-1 and TRBJ1-2; tentatively, D is TRBD1 (5 bases). Germline V gives CDR1 LGHDT, CDR2 YNNKEL (reference sequence). The CDR3 spans 12 residues. V dropped 6 bases and J dropped 7 bases, with 12 bases sitting between them. The full variable domain, rest sourced from reference TRBV3-1 and TRBJ1-2, is DTAVSQTPKYLVTQMGNDKSIKCEQNLGHDTMYWYKQDSKKFLKIMFSYNNKELIINETVPNRFSPKSPDKAHLNLHINSLELGDSAVYFCASSHRSGGYTFGSGTRLTVV.

The chain uses TRBV9 and TRBJ2-1, with D perhaps TRBD1 or TRBD2 (6 bases each). The CDR3 runs to 15 residues. The ends were cut back, 1 base at V and 1 base at J, with 9 bases in the middle. The V gene's germline CDR1 is SGDLS and CDR2 YYNGEE. Here the CDR3 DNA reads TGTGCCAGCAGCGTAAGGGGGGCGTCCTACAATGAGCAGTTCTTC. It encodes CASSVRGASYNEQFF.

In its sample, this clonotype was seen a few times. The chain carries TRBV28 and TRBJ2-7; 7 bases align to TRBD1. V was pared by 6 bases and J by 7 bases, with 15 bases of the junction left unmatched. The CDR3 contains 15 residues. Germline V gives CDR1 MDHEN, CDR2 SYDVKM. Here the CDR3 DNA reads TGTGCCAGCAGCTTCGACAGGGCGACCTACGAGGAGCAGTACTTC. Its protein product is CASSFDRATYEEQYF.

This clonotype was seen many times. The CDR3 DNA follows: TGTGCCAGCAGCGGGAGCGGGGGGGCATATGAGACCCAGTACTTC. Its translation is CASSGSGGAYETQYF. V and J are TRBV9 and TRBJ2-5, with 10 bases aligning to TRBD2. Per the germline V gene, CDR1 is SGDLS and CDR2 is YYNGEE. The CDR3 is 15 residues long. The junction had 7 bases not matched to a gene; V was cut back by 3 bases and J by 5 bases.

The chain couples TRBV7-3 to TRBJ2-4; no clear D. V was cut by 2 bases and J by 0 bases, with 8 bases left in between. The CDR3 has 15 residues. CDR1 is SGHTA, CDR2 FQGTGA, per germline. CDR3 DNA: TGTGCCAGCAGCTTAGTCTCCCTAGCCAAAAACATTCAGTACTTC. It is translated as CASSLVSLAKNIQYF.

The chain couples TRBV13 to TRBJ1-1; no reliable D call. V was cut by 5 bases and J by 1 base, with 8 bases left in between. The CDR3 contains 13 residues. Germline V gene data show CDR1 as PRHDT and CDR2 as FYEKMQ (reference sequence). The CDR3 coding sequence is TGTGCCAGCAGCCACGACTGGAACACTGAAGCTTTCTTT. This encodes CASSHDWNTEAFF.

V gene TRBV7-6 combines with J gene TRBJ2-5, with TRBD2 matching 12 bases. With 1 base clipped from V and 5 bases from J, the junction kept 11 bases outside the gene matches. The germline CDR1 and CDR2 sequences are SGHVS and FNYEAQ. CDR3 length equals 18 residues. The CDR3 is CASSLGPLTSGSSETQYF. CDR3 coding DNA: TGTGCCAGCAGCTTAGGACCCTTGACTAGCGGGAGCTCGGAGACCCAGTACTTC.

The chain uses TRBV4-2 and TRBJ1-4, with D uncertain. Germline CDR1 LGHNA, CDR2 YNFKEQ. V was cut by 2 bases and J by 5 bases, with 15 bases left in between. CDR3 size: 16 residues. The DNA for the CDR3 is TGTGCCAGCAGCCAAACCGCCGGGATAGGAAATGAAAAACTGTTTTTT. Amino acids: CASSQTAGIGNEKLFF.

The gene calls are TRBV12-5 and TRBJ2-4; 10 bases fit TRBD2. The CDR3 loop spans 16 amino acids. Germline V gene lookup returns CDR1 LGHNT and CDR2 FRNRAP. The ends lost 3 bases at V and 3 bases at J; junction bases unmatched: 5. CDR3 in DNA: TGTGCTAGTGGTTTTACTTTAGCGGGGGGCAAAAACATTCAGTACTTC. Amino acid sequence: CASGFTLAGGKNIQYF.

The chain employs TRBV6-5 and TRBJ2-1; 7 bases are a match to TRBD1. Near its end, the DNA agrees better with TRBJ2-7, so the J call may be wrong. The CDR3 length is 14 residues. Germline V CDR1 and CDR2: MNHEY, SVGAGI. DNA of the CDR3: TGTGCCAGCAGGATGGGACAGCAAGACTACGAGCAGTACTTC. Translating it yields CASRMGQQDYEQYF.